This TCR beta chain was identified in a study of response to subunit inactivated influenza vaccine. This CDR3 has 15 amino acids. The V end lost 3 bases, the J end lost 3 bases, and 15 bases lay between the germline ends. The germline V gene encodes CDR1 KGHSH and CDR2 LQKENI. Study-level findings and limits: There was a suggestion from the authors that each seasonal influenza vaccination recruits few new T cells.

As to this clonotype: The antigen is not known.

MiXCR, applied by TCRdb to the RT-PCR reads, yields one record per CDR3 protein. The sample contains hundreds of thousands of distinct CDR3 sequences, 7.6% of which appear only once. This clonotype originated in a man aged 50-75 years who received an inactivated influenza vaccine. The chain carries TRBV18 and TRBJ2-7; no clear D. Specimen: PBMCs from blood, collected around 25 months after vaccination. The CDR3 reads CASSPPGLFNYEQYF. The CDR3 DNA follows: TGTGCCAGCTCACCCCCGGGCCTCTTCAACTACGAGCAGTACTTC.